This T cell receptor (beta chain) was obtained from a study of T cell changes during pregnancy in multiple sclerosis. CDR1 is SGHRS and CDR2 is YFSETQ in the germline V gene. V was clipped by 4 bases and J by 0 bases, with 17 bases between them. The CDR3 consists of 17 residues. Generated by immunoSEQ multiplex PCR, the TCRdb table keeps only in-frame clones and is missing some. The data hold 39,000 or so clones, with 94% observed a single time. The sample consisted of CD8+ T cells from peripheral blood mononuclear cells, taken in the third trimester of pregnancy. V and J are TRBV5-1 and TRBJ2-1; D is unclear. This TCR came from a female donor with multiple sclerosis, enrolled in a pregnancy study. The CDR3 is CASSRLIAVPSYNEQFF. CDR3 DNA sequence: TGCGCCAGCAGCCGCCTAATAGCAGTGCCCTCCTACAATGAGCAGTTCTTC.